A selection of T cell receptor beta chains follows, all from one sample in a study of cytomegalovirus exposure and HLA in healthy donors. This table comes from immunoSEQ multiplex PCR, and its TCRdb copy is limited to in-frame clones, with some not included. This table has just over 150,000 clones, more than 60% appearing once. What was sequenced was PBMCs. The receptors derive from a woman aged 25-40 years in good health and CMV-seronegative. CDR3s include the opening cysteine and the closing phenylalanine or tryptophan. Each record gives: J gene, D gene, V gene, clone size, CDR3 protein, CDR3 DNA. D genes are given only for firm matches. Clone size is not always given. Where it is, it says once, few, many or a class for expanded clones.

>TRBJ2-1|TRBD1|TRBV18|once
CASSRRTGVNEQFF
TGTGCCAGCTCACGCCGGACAGGGGTCAATGAGCAGTTCTTC
>TRBJ1-5|TRBD1|TRBV19|once
CASSQPGQGAYSNQPQHF
TGTGCCAGTAGTCAACCGGGACAGGGGGCTTATAGCAATCAGCCCCAGCATTTT
>TRBJ2-7|TRBD2|TRBV7-9|.
CSSSLRTSGVPYEQYF
TGTTCCAGCAGCCTCAGGACTAGCGGGGTTCCCTACGAGCAGTACTTC
>TRBJ1-2|TRBD1|TRBV30|few
CAWSVLTGEGYTF
TGTGCCTGGAGTGTACTGACAGGGGAAGGCTACACCTTC
>TRBJ1-5|TRBD1|TRBV18|.
CASSGGQGSQPQHF
TGTGCCAGCTCAGGGGGACAGGGGAGTCAGCCCCAGCATTTT
>TRBJ2-5|TRBD1|TRBV30|.
CAWSARTGMYF
TGTGCCTGGAGTGCCCGGACAGGGATGTACTTC
>TRBJ1-1|TRBD1|TRBV7-9|.
CASSSQLDRVTEAFF
TGTGCCAGCAGCTCGCAACTGGACAGGGTCACTGAAGCTTTCTTT
>TRBJ2-4|.|TRBV5-6|once
CASSIGQAKNIQYF
TGTGCCAGCAGCATTGGACAAGCCAAAAACATTCAGTACTTC
>TRBJ1-6|TRBD1|TRBV28|.
CASSFRQGMRNSPLHF
TGTGCCAGCAGTTTCCGACAGGGGATGCGGAATTCACCCCTCCACTTT
>TRBJ1-4|.|TRBV6-6|.
CASSHTTTNEKLFF
TGTGCCAGCAGTCACACCACAACTAATGAAAAACTGTTTTTT
>TRBJ1-5|TRBD1|TRBV6-5|.
CASSCPGQVYQPQHF
TGTGCCAGCAGTTGTCCGGGACAGGTTTATCAGCCCCAGCATTTT
>TRBJ1-1|TRBD1|TRBV19|.
CATRPGGPTLEAFF
TGTGCCACGAGGCCAGGGGGACCAACCCTTGAAGCTTTCTTT
>TRBJ1-4|.|TRBV5-4|.
CASSTRTAGATNEKLFF
TGTGCCAGCAGTACACGTACAGCCGGTGCAACTAATGAAAAACTGTTTTTT
>TRBJ2-3|TRBD2|TRBV27|.
CASRVGGAGGDTQYF
TGTGCCAGCAGGGTCGGGGGGGCCGGTGGAGATACGCAGTATTTT
>TRBJ1-2|TRBD1|TRBV4-1|once
CASSHFSGQATGYGYTF
TGCGCCAGCAGCCATTTTTCCGGACAGGCCACGGGGTATGGCTACACCTTC
>TRBJ1-5|TRBD1|TRBV6-5|few
CASRPTGKGQPQHF
TGTGCCAGCAGGCCGACAGGGAAGGGACAGCCCCAGCATTTT
>TRBJ2-5|.|TRBV6-5|.
CASRRTRWGETQYF
TGTGCCAGCAGGAGGACACGCTGGGGAGAGACCCAGTACTTC
>TRBJ2-7|TRBD2|TRBV18|.
CASSPMVAGEGEQYF
TGTGCCAGCTCACCAATGGTAGCGGGGGAAGGGGAGCAGTACTTC
>TRBJ2-7|.|TRBV29-1|.
CSVYEGARYEQYF
TGCAGCGTTTACGAAGGGGCTCGCTACGAGCAGTACTTC
>TRBJ2-7|TRBD2|TRBV6-1|many
CASSVKAGGNYEQYF
TGTGCCAGCAGTGTGAAGGCGGGGGGAAACTACGAGCAGTACTTC
>TRBJ1-2|.|TRBV27|.
CASSPRPLGVLFGGYTF
TGTGCCAGCAGTCCGAGGCCCCTAGGGGTCCTATTCGGCGGCTACACCTTC
>TRBJ1-3|.|TRBV19|.
CASSRGSSGNTIYF
TGTGCCAGTAGTCGGGGGTCCTCTGGAAACACCATATATTTT
>TRBJ2-1|TRBD1|TRBV5-1|.
CASSIGTAYNEQFF
TGCGCCAGCAGCATCGGGACAGCCTACAATGAGCAGTTCTTC
>TRBJ1-5|TRBD1|TRBV6-6|.
CASSRQGGSNQPQHF
TGTGCCAGCAGCCGACAGGGGGGCAGCAATCAGCCCCAGCATTTT
>TRBJ2-4|.|TRBV5-6|.
CASSLGRAKNIQYF
TGTGCCAGCAGCTTGGGGCGGGCCAAAAACATTCAGTACTTC
>TRBJ2-7|TRBD1|TRBV7-8|.
CASSPQTGPIRGYEQYF
TGTGCCAGCAGCCCCCAGACAGGGCCCATTAGAGGCTACGAGCAGTACTTC
>TRBJ2-7|.|TRBV7-7|.
CASSRGNSYEQYF
TGTGCCAGCAGCCGAGGGAACTCCTACGAGCAGTACTTC
>TRBJ2-6|.|TRBV27|.
CASSLNGAGANVLTF
TGTGCCAGCAGTTTAAACGGGGCTGGGGCCAACGTCCTGACTTTC
>TRBJ1-5|TRBD1|TRBV19|.
CASSIEGRGRNQPQHF
TGTGCCAGTAGTATAGAGGGCAGGGGGAGGAATCAGCCCCAGCATTTT
>TRBJ2-7|TRBD2|TRBV9|.
CASSVGGGTYEQYF
TGTGCCAGCAGCGTCGGGGGGGGAACCTACGAGCAGTACTTC
>TRBJ1-4|.|TRBV30|once
CAWTVAGQGGEKLFF
TGTGCCTGGACTGTTGCTGGACAAGGTGGAGAAAAACTGTTTTTT
>TRBJ2-3|.|TRBV19|.
CASGGSSTDTQYF
TGTGCCAGCGGGGGATCTAGCACAGATACGCAGTATTTT
>TRBJ1-1|.|TRBV18|.
CASSPQENRENTEAFF
TGTGCCAGCTCACCTCAGGAAAACAGGGAGAACACTGAAGCTTTCTTT
>TRBJ1-1|.|TRBV10-3|.
CAISDAGYLSEAFF
TGTGCCATCAGTGACGCAGGGTACCTCAGTGAAGCTTTCTTT
>TRBJ1-4|.|TRBV27|.
CASSLYLGSTLFF
TGTGCCAGCAGTTTATATCTGGGGAGTACACTGTTTTTT
>TRBJ1-1|.|TRBV2|once
CASSTRDPGDTEAFF
TGTGCCAGCAGTACCCGAGACCCAGGGGACACTGAAGCTTTCTTT
>TRBJ2-2|TRBD1|TRBV5-6|.
CASTSTGAGELFF
TGTGCCAGCACCTCGACAGGGGCCGGGGAGCTGTTTTTT